These 24 T cell receptor beta chains originate from one sample sequenced in a study of beta chain features in type 1 diabetes. General study results and limits: Across all four CD4+ subsets, people with type 1 diabetes showed modestly shorter TCRB CDR3s.

The investigators reverse transcribed all of the isolated RNA, so they sequenced expressed TCRB transcripts. Assay used: immunoSEQ multiplex PCR; TCRdb lists only in-frame clones, some missing. In the table there are roughly 26,000 clones, under 50% of which are singletons. No cognate antigen is known for these TCRs. Sequences were obtained from stem cell memory CD4+ T cells from blood. These receptors all stem from a man aged 30-40 years with type 1 diabetes.

This clone has a handful of counts. The CDR3: CASSPGQTNTIYF. The CDR3 nucleotides are TGTGCCAGCTCCCCAGGACAGACAAACACCATATATTTT. The chain has TRBV18 and TRBJ1-3; the D gene is possibly TRBD1 (6 bases). V was pared by 6 bases and J by 6 bases, with 12 bases between. Germline CDR1 reads KGHSH; CDR2 reads LQKENI. The CDR3 has 13 residues.

The rearrangement joins TRBV5-1 to TRBJ2-1; a possible D gene is TRBD1 (7 bases). Deletions cut 4 bases from V and 10 bases from J, with 18 bases between. Looked up from germline, CDR1 is SGHRS and CDR2 is YFSETQ. The CDR3 sequence is 14 residues long. The CDR3 loop is CASSETTGAGEQFF. CDR3 in DNA: TGCGCCAGCAGCGAAACTACAGGGGCGGGGGAGCAGTTCTTC.

The rearrangement joins TRBV27 to TRBJ2-7; 11 positions match TRBD1. V lost 5 bases to trimming and J lost 7 bases; unmatched junction nucleotides: 4. CDR3 length: 13 residues. Germline V gene data show CDR1 as MNHEY and CDR2 as SMNVEV (reference sequence). CDR3 coding DNA: TGTGCCAGCAGTCCGGGACAGGGGGGGGAGCAGTACTTC. Residues: CASSPGQGGEQYF.

The J gene is TRBJ2-5, the V gene TRBV20-1; a possible D gene is TRBD2 (5 bases). The V end was cut by 5 bases, the J end by 5 bases, with 9 bases between. There are 11 residues in the CDR3. The germline CDR1 and CDR2 sequences are DFQATT and SNEGSKA (reference sequence). CDR3 nucleotide sequence: TGCAGTGCTGCCCCGGGGGAGACCCAGTACTTC. Residues: CSAAPGETQYF.

The chain carries TRBV10-2 and TRBJ1-1, with 8 bases fitting TRBD1. The CDR3 covers 18 residues. V lost 6 bases, J lost 0 bases, and 15 bases stayed unmatched. The germline V gene has CDR1 WSHSY and CDR2 SAAADI. DNA for the CDR3: TGCGCCAGCAGACCACTATCGCGGGACAGGCCCTTGAACACTGAAGCTTTCTTT. It specifies CASRPLSRDRPLNTEAFF.

This clone was seen more than once but under ten times. The gene calls are TRBV29-1 and TRBJ1-2; 9 positions agree with TRBD1. V lost 4 bases to trimming and J lost 7 bases; unmatched junction nucleotides: 7. The V gene's germline CDR1 is SQVTM and CDR2 ANQGSEA. The CDR3 extends over 13 amino acids. CDR3 residues: CSVGGGQGAGYTF. For the CDR3, the DNA is TGCAGCGTTGGCGGGGGACAGGGCGCTGGCTACACCTTC.

The gene calls are TRBV7-9 and TRBJ1-1; TRBD1 is a possible D gene (6 bases). Trimming cost V 5 bases and J 3 bases, with 19 bases left between them. There are 16 residues in the CDR3. Germline V gene sequence: CDR1 SEHNR, CDR2 FQNEAQ (reference sequence). CDR3 amino acids: CASSDPPYRADTEAFF. The CDR3 DNA follows: TGTGCCAGCAGCGACCCTCCCTACAGGGCGGACACTGAAGCTTTCTTT.

This chain links TRBV11-3 with TRBJ2-1; possible D gene TRBD1, 6 bases. Germline CDR1 is SGHNT and CDR2 is YENEEA. Trimming cost V 4 bases and J 6 bases, with 16 bases left between them. This CDR3 is 15 amino acids long. The chain's CDR3 is CASSSRDTKVNEQFF. The CDR3 DNA is TGTGCCAGCAGCTCCCGGGACACGAAGGTCAATGAGCAGTTCTTC.

This chain connects TRBV7-9 to TRBJ1-5, with 7 bases lining up with TRBD1. Trimming cost V 5 bases and J 2 bases; bases outside gene matches: 6. The CDR3 is made up of 15 amino acids. Germline V gives CDR1 SEHNR, CDR2 FQNEAQ (reference sequence). The chain's CDR3 is CASSGQGVGNQPQHF. The CDR3 DNA follows: TGTGCCAGCAGCGGCCAGGGGGTCGGCAATCAGCCCCAGCATTTT.

This chain uses TRBV19 with TRBJ1-5; D is unclear. The CDR3 is 14 amino acids. The V end was cut by 3 bases, the J end by 3 bases, with 9 bases between. Germline V gene sequence: CDR1 LNHDA, CDR2 SQIVND (reference sequence). The CDR3 DNA reads as TGTGCCAGTAGTATTCCCGGTGACAATCAGCCCCAGCATTTT. Amino acid sequence: CASSIPGDNQPQHF.

The J gene is TRBJ1-2, the V gene TRBV5-1; 7 bases align to TRBD1. The V segment lost 6 bases and the J segment 6 bases; nucleotides outside the gene matches: 8. This CDR3 spans 13 amino acids. CDR1 and CDR2 (germline): SGHRS, YFSETQ. CDR3 protein: CASTVGQENGYTF. The CDR3 DNA is TGCGCCAGCACCGTCGGACAGGAGAATGGCTACACCTTC.

The chain links TRBV5-1 to TRBJ2-5; 10 bases agree with TRBD1. V shed 4 bases, J shed 4 bases, and the junction held 7 bases outside the gene matches. Germline CDR1 and CDR2: SGHRS and YFSETQ. This CDR3 has 15 amino acids. CDR3 bases: TGCGCCAGCAGCCTCGGGACAGGGGAAGGAGAGACCCAGTACTTC. The encoded protein is CASSLGTGEGETQYF.

The table lists this clone with a few counts. The chain recombines TRBV19 with TRBJ2-1, with 10 bases that match TRBD2. Germline CDR1 is LNHDA and CDR2 is SQIVND (reference sequence). V shed 5 bases, J shed 0 bases, and the junction held 13 bases outside the gene matches. The CDR3 is 19 residues long. CDR3 sequence reads: CASSPRGSGGISSYNEQFF. The CDR3 bases are TGTGCCAGTAGTCCCCGGGGTAGCGGGGGGATAAGCTCCTACAATGAGCAGTTCTTC.

V usage is TRBV11-3 and J usage is TRBJ2-1; the D is unclear. V dropped 5 bases and J dropped 8 bases, with 7 bases sitting between them. The CDR3 contains 11 residues. Looked up from germline, CDR1 is SGHNT and CDR2 is YENEEA. Written as DNA, the CDR3 is TGTGCCAGCAGCCGTCGGGATGAGCAGTTCTTC. Translated: CASSRRDEQFF.

This clone was picked up a small number of times. The genes are TRBV18 and TRBJ2-2; 7 bases are shared with TRBD1. This CDR3 is built from 15 residues. The germline V gene has CDR1 KGHSH and CDR2 LQKENI. Trimming took 5 bases from V and 4 from J; bases not matched to a gene: 7. CDR3 coding DNA: TGTGCCAGCTCAACCGACAGGGCGAGCACCGGGGAGCTGTTTTTT. This encodes CASSTDRASTGELFF. Looking up the rest from reference TRBV18 and TRBJ2-2 gives the full variable domain: NAGVMQNPRHLVRRRGQEARLRCSPMKGHSHVYWYRQLPEEGLKFMVYLQKENIIDESGMPKERFSAEFPKEGPSILRIQQVVRGDSAAYFCASSTDRASTGELFFGEGSRLTVL.

The chain has TRBV4-1 and TRBJ2-5; 9 bases fit TRBD2. Germline V gives CDR1 MGHRA, CDR2 YSYEKL. The CDR3 totals 15 residues. V shed 6 bases, J shed 4 bases, and the junction held 9 bases outside the gene matches. The CDR3 nucleotides read TGCGCCAGCAGTTGGGCGGGGGGGCCTATAGAGACCCAGTACTTC. The encoded protein is CASSWAGGPIETQYF.

The rearrangement links TRBV6-5 to TRBJ2-3; 8 bases map to TRBD1. This CDR3 is 16 amino acids long. Germline lookup yields CDR1 MNHEY and CDR2 SVGAGI. With 4 bases clipped from V and 4 bases from J, the junction kept 10 bases outside the gene matches. The CDR3 coding sequence is TGTGCCAGCAGTTCCGGACAGGGTAACGTTGCAGATACGCAGTATTTT. Its translation: CASSSGQGNVADTQYF.

The chain employs TRBV7-8 and TRBJ2-3, with D unclear. CDR1 SGHVS and CDR2 FQNEAQ come from the germline V gene. The CDR3 runs 15 residues. V lost 5 bases, J lost 0 bases, and 12 bases lay in between. In DNA form, the CDR3 reads TGTGCCAGCAGCCCCGGTGCTAGAAGCACAGATACGCAGTATTTT. Translated: CASSPGARSTDTQYF.

The chain carries TRBV5-1 and TRBJ2-7; 9 bases map to TRBD1. The CDR3 runs to 15 residues. Germline loops: CDR1 SGHRS, CDR2 YFSETQ. After removal of 0 bases from V and 5 bases from J, the junction contained 6 bases not matched to a gene. The CDR3 DNA reads as TGCGCCAGCAGCTTGGCCCTAAGACAGGGGGACGAGCAGTACTTC. This gives the protein CASSLALRQGDEQYF. Variable domain in full (rest from reference TRBV5-1 and TRBJ2-7): KAGVTQTPRYLIKTRGQQVTLSCSPISGHRSVSWYQQTPGQGLQFLFEYFSETQRNKGNFPGRFSGRQFSNSRSEMNVSTLELGDSALYLCASSLALRQGDEQYFGPGTRLTVT.

The CDR3 DNA sequence: TGTGCCAGCAGTCTACGGCAGACAGGGATGAACACTGAAGCTTTCTTT. Its translation: CASSLRQTGMNTEAFF. V and J are TRBV27 and TRBJ1-1; 7 bases are shared with TRBD1. CDR3 length: 16 residues. From germline, CDR1 is MNHEY and CDR2 SMNVEV (reference sequence). Trimming cost V 5 bases and J 0 bases; bases outside gene matches: 9.

The chain uses TRBV9 and TRBJ2-2; 9 bases line up with TRBD2. With V trimmed by 4 bases and J by 2 bases, 12 bases remained unmatched. This CDR3 has 18 amino acids. The germline V gene encodes CDR1 SGDLS and CDR2 YYNGEE. This CDR3 is CASSPRYSGGLNTGELFF. CDR3 DNA sequence: TGTGCCAGCAGCCCACGATACAGCGGGGGGCTAAACACCGGGGAGCTGTTTTTT.

The rearrangement links TRBV10-3 to TRBJ2-3; maybe TRBD1 (6 bases). The germline V gene has CDR1 ENHRY and CDR2 SYGVKD. Between the trimmed V and J ends, which lost 7 bases and 2 bases, there was a span of 13 bases. This CDR3 region has 14 residues. The CDR3 sequence is CAITRDKPTDTQYF. Written as DNA, the CDR3 is TGTGCCATCACCCGGGACAAGCCCACAGATACGCAGTATTTT.

V and J are TRBV7-8 and TRBJ1-5; weak D call: TRBD1 (5 bases). CDR1 SGHVS and CDR2 FQNEAQ come from the germline V gene. The ends were cut back, 5 bases at V and 4 bases at J, with 15 bases in the middle. This CDR3 contains 15 residues. In DNA form, the CDR3 reads TGTGCCAGCAGCCCCCGGGGGGGTCGGAATCAGCCCCAGCATTTT. Its protein is CASSPRGGRNQPQHF.

The chain is built from TRBV5-1 and TRBJ1-3; a possible D gene is TRBD1 (6 bases). This CDR3 spans 15 amino acids. The V and J ends lost 3 bases and 0 bases respectively, with 10 bases between them. Germline-derived CDR1 and CDR2 are SGHRS and YFSETQ. The DNA for the CDR3 is TGCGCCAGCAGCTCGGACAGCCACTCTGGAAACACCATATATTTT. Its protein is CASSSDSHSGNTIYF.